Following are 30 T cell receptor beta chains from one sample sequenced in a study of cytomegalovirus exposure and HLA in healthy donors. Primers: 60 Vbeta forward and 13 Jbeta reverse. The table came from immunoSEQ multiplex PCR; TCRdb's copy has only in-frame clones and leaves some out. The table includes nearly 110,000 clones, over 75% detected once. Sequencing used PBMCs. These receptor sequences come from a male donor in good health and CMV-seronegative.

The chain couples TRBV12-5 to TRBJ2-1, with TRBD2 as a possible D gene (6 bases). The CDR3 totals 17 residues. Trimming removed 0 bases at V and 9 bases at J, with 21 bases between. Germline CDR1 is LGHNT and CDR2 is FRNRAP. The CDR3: CASGLVLIRDSTPEQFF. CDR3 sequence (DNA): TGTGCTAGTGGTTTGGTACTCATACGGGACTCGACTCCTGAGCAGTTCTTC.

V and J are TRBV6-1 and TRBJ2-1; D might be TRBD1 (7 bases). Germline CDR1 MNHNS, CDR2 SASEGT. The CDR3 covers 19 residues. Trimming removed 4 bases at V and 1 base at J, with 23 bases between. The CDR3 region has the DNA TGTGCCAGCAGTGCTCCTTATGCGGGACAGTCAAGTTCCTACAATGAGCAGTTCTTC. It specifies CASSAPYAGQSSSYNEQFF.

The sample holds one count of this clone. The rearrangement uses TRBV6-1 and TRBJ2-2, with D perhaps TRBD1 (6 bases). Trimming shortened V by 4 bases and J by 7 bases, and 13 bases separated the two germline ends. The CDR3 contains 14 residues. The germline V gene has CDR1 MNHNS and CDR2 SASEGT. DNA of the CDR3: TGTGCCAGCAGTGGCCCGGACAGCTTCGGGGAGCTGTTTTTT. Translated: CASSGPDSFGELFF.

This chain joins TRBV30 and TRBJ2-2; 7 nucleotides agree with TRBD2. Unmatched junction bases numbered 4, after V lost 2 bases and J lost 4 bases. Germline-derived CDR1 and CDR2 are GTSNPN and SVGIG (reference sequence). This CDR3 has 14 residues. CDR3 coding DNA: TGTGCCTGGAGTCGGGGAGGGAGCACCGGGGAGCTGTTTTTT. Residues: CAWSRGGSTGELFF.

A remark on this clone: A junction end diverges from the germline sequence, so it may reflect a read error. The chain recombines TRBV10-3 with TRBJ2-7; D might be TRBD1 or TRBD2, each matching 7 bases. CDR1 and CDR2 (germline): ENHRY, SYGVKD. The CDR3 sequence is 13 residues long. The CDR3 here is CVIRGDYSYEQYF. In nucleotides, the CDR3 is TGTGTCATCAGGGGGGACTACTCCTACGAGCAGTACTTC.

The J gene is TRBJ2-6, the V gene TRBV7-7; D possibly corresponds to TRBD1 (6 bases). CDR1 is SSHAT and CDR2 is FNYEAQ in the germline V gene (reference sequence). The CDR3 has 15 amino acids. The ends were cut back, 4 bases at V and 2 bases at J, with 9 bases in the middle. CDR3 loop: CASSSGVAGANVLTF. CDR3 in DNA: TGTGCCAGCAGCTCAGGGGTAGCTGGGGCCAACGTCCTGACTTTC.

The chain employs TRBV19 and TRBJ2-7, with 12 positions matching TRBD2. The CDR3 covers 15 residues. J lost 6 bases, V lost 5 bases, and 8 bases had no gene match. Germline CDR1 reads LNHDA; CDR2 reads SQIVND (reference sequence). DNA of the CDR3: TGTGCCAGTAGTCCCAGACTAGCGGGAGAGGGCGAGCAGTACTTC. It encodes CASSPRLAGEGEQYF.

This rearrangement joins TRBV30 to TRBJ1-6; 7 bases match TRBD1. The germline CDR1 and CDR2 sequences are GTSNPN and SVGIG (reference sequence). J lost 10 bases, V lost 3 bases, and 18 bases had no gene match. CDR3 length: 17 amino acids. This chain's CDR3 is CAWRARQGSSIGSPLHF. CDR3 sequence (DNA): TGTGCCTGGAGGGCAAGACAGGGTTCTTCCATAGGGTCACCCCTCCACTTT.

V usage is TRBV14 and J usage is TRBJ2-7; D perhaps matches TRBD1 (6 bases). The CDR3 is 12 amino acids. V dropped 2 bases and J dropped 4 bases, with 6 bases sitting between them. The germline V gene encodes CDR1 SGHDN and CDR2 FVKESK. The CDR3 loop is CASSQQGYEQYF. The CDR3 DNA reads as TGTGCCAGCAGCCAACAGGGGTACGAGCAGTACTTC.

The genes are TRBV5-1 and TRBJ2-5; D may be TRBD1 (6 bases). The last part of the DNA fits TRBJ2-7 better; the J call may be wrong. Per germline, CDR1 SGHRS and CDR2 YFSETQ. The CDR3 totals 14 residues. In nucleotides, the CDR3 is TGCGCCAGCAGCTTGGGGCAGGGGTCCTACGAGCAGTACTTC. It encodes CASSLGQGSYEQYF.

The chain's CDR3 is CASSFGGMNTEAFF. CDR3 sequence (DNA): TGTGCCAGCAGTTTCGGGGGTATGAACACTGAAGCTTTCTTT. This rearrangement joins TRBV27 to TRBJ1-1; a possible D gene is TRBD1 (5 bases). This CDR3 has 14 amino acids. V lost 3 bases, J lost 0 bases, and 8 bases lay in between. The germline CDR1 and CDR2 sequences are MNHEY and SMNVEV (reference sequence).

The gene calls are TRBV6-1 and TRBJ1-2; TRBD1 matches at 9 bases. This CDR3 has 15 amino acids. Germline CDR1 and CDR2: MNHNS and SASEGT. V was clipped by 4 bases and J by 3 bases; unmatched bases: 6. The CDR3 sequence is CASSGGQGAHYGYTF. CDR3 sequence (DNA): TGTGCCAGCAGTGGGGGACAGGGTGCTCACTATGGCTACACCTTC.

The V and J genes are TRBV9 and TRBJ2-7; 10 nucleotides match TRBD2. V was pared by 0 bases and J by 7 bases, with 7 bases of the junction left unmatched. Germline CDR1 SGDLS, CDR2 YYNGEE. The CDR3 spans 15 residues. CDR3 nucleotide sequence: TGTGCCAGCAGCGTAGGAGCGGGAGGGCCCTGGGAGCAGTACTTC. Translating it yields CASSVGAGGPWEQYF.

CDR3: CASSSSDRENTEAFF. The CDR3 DNA reads TGTGCCAGCAGCTCCAGTGACAGGGAGAACACTGAAGCTTTCTTT. The chain couples TRBV11-3 to TRBJ1-1; 7 nucleotides agree with TRBD1. The CDR3 is made up of 15 amino acids. CDR1 is SGHNT and CDR2 is YENEEA in the germline V gene. V lost 4 bases, J lost 1 base, and 6 bases stayed unmatched.

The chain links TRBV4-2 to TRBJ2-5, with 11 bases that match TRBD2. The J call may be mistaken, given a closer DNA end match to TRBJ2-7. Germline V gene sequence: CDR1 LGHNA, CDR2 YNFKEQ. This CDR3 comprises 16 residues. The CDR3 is CASSQAELAGAYEQYF. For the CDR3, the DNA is TGTGCCAGCAGCCAAGCTGAACTAGCGGGAGCCTACGAGCAGTACTTC.

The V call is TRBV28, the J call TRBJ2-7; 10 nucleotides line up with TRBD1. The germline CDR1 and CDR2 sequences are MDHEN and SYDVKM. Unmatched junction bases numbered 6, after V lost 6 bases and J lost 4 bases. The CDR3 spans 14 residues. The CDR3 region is CASRVGTGVYEQYF. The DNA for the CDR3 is TGTGCCAGCAGAGTGGGGACAGGGGTTTACGAGCAGTACTTC.

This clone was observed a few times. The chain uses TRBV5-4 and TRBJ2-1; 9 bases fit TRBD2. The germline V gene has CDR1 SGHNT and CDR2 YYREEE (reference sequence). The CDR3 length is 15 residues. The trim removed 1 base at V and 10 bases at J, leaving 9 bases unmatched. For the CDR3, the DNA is TGTGCCAGCAGCTTGCTCGTTAGCGGGAGAGGGGAGCAGTTCTTC. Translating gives CASSLLVSGRGEQFF.

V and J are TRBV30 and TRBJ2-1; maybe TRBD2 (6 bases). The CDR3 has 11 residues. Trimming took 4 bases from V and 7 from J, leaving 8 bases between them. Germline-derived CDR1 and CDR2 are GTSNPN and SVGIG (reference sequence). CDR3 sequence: CAWTGGNEQFF. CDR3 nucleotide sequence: TGTGCCTGGACAGGAGGGAATGAGCAGTTCTTC.

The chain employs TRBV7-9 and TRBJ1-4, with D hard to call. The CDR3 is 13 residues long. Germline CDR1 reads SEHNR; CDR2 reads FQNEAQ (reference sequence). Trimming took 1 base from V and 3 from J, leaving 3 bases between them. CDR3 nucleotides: TGTGCCAGCAGCTTAGGGCCTAATGAAAAACTGTTTTTT. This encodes CASSLGPNEKLFF.

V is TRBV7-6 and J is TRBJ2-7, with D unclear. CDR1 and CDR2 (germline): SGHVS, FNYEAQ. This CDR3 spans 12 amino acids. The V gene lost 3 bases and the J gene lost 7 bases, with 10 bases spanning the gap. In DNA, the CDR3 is TGTGCCAGCAGCTTGAGAGGTCGGGAGCAGTACTTC. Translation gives CASSLRGREQYF.

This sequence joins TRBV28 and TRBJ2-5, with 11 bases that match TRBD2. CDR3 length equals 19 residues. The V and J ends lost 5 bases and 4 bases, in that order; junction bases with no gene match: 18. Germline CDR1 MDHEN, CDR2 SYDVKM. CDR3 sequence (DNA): TGTGCCAGCAGTACAGGACTAGCGGGCGGCGGACTAATTGGAGAGACCCAGTACTTC. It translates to CASSTGLAGGGLIGETQYF. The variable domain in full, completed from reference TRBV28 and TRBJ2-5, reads DVKVTQSSRYLVKRTGEKVFLECVQDMDHENMFWYRQDPGLGLRLIYFSYDVKMKEKGDIPEGYSVSREKKERFSLILESASTNQTSMYLCASSTGLAGGGLIGETQYFGPGTRLLVL.

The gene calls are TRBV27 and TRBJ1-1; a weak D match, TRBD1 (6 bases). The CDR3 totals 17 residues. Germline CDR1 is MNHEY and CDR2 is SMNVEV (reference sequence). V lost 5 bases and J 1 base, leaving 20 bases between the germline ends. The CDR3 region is CASSPYRVLTPNTEAFF. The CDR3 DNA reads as TGTGCCAGCAGTCCGTACAGGGTTCTAACACCGAACACTGAAGCTTTCTTT.

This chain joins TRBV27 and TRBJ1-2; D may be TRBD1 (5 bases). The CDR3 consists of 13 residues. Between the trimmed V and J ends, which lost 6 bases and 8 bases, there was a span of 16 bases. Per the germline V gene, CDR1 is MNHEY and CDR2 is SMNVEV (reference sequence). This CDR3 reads CASSPGGYVGYTF. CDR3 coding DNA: TGTGCCAGCAGCCCCGGGGGGTATGTCGGCTACACCTTC.

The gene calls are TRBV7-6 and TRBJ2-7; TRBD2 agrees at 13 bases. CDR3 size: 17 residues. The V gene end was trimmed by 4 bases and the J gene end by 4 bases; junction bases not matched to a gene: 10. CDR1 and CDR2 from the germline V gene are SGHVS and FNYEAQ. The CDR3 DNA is TGTGCCAGCAGCTCTGGGACTAGCGGGAAATCCAGATACGAGCAGTACTTC. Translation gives CASSSGTSGKSRYEQYF.

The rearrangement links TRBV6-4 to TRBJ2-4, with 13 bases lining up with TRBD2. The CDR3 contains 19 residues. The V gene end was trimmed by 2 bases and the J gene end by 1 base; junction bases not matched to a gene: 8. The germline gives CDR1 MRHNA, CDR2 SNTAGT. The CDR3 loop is CASSDPGLAGVGAKNIQYF. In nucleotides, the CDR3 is TGTGCCAGCAGTGACCCCGGACTAGCGGGAGTCGGGGCCAAAAACATTCAGTACTTC.

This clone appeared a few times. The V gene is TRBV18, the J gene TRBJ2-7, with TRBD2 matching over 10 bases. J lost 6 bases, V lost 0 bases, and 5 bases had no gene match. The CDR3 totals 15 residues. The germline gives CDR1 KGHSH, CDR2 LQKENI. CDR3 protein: CASSPPLAGDPEQYF. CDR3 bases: TGTGCCAGCTCACCACCGCTAGCGGGAGATCCCGAGCAGTACTTC.

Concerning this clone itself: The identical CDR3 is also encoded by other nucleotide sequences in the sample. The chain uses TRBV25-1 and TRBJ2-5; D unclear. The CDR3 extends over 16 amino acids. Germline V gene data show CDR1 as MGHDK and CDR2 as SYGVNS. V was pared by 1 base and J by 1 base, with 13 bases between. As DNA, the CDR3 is TGTGCCAGCAGTGAATCGTATGGCAGAGGCCAAGAGACCCAGTACTTC. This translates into CASSESYGRGQETQYF.

CDR3 DNA sequence: TGTGCCAGCAGCTCTCGACAGGGAACGAACACTGAAGCTTTCTTT. This gives the protein CASSSRQGTNTEAFF. The chain combines TRBV7-9 with TRBJ1-1; the match to TRBD1 covers 7 bases. Germline loops: CDR1 SEHNR, CDR2 FQNEAQ (reference sequence). CDR3 length equals 15 residues. V lost 4 bases and J lost 1; bases outside the gene matches: 6.

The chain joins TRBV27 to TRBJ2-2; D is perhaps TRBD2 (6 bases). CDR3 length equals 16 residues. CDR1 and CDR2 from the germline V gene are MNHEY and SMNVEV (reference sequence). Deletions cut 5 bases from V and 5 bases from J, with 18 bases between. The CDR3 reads CASSLGGAKWTGELFF. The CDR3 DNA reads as TGTGCCAGCAGTCTAGGAGGGGCCAAATGGACCGGGGAGCTGTTTTTT.

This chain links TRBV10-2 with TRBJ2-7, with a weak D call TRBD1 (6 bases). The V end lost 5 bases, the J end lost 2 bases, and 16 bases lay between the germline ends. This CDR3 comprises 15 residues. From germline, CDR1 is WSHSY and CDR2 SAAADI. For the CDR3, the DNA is TGCGCCAGCAGTTTGCGACAGGCGGTACCCTACGAGCAGTACTTC. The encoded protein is CASSLRQAVPYEQYF.